The 4 T cell receptor beta chains in this list originate from one sample, sequenced in a study of CD8+ T cells in alopecia areata. Extracted RNA was reverse transcribed, and the resulting cDNA served as sequencing template. Data came from immunoSEQ multiplex PCR; TCRdb stores just in-frame clones and leaves some out. The sample contains 220,000 or so clones, 50% to 60% of which appear only once. The specimen was CD4+ T cells sorted from blood, collected at week 0. These receptors were collected from a human donor with alopecia areata.

The chain is built from TRBV15 and TRBJ1-6, with a weak D call TRBD1 (6 bases). V gave up 5 bases and J gave up 6 bases, with 17 bases separating them. The CDR3 consists of 16 residues. Germline V gene lookup returns CDR1 LNHNV and CDR2 YYDKDF (reference sequence). The CDR3 DNA reads TGTGCCACCAGCCCCTCCGGGGGGCAGACTAATTCACCCCTCCACTTT. It encodes CATSPSGGQTNSPLHF. Together with reference TRBV15 and TRBJ1-6, the CDR3 gives the full variable domain: DAMVIQNPRYQVTQFGKPVTLSCSQTLNHNVMYWYQQKSSQAPKLLFHYYDKDFNNEADTPDNFQSRRPNTSFCFLDIRSPGLGDTAMYLCATSPSGGQTNSPLHFGNGTRLTVT.

V and J are TRBV2 and TRBJ2-1; TRBD1 aligns across 7 bases. J lost 9 bases, V lost 4 bases, and 12 bases had no gene match. Germline CDR1 SNHLY, CDR2 FYNNEI. CDR3 length equals 15 residues. The CDR3 loop reads CASSADRATSGEQFF. DNA for the CDR3: TGTGCCAGCAGTGCCGACAGGGCCACAAGTGGTGAGCAGTTCTTC.

V is TRBV27 and J is TRBJ2-7; TRBD2 agrees at 11 bases. With 6 bases clipped from V and 2 bases from J, the junction kept 6 bases outside the gene matches. The CDR3 consists of 15 residues. Germline V lookup: CDR1 MNHEY, CDR2 SMNVEV (reference sequence). DNA of the CDR3: TGTGCCAGCAGCCGAGCTAGCGGGGGGACCTACGAGCAGTACTTC. Translated: CASSRASGGTYEQYF.

This clone was observed a few times. The chain joins TRBV11-2 to TRBJ2-3; 8 bases agree with TRBD2. The CDR3 spans 14 residues. Per the germline V gene, CDR1 is SGHAT and CDR2 is FQNNGV. After removal of 1 base from V and 8 bases from J, the junction contained 5 bases not matched to a gene. The CDR3 spells CASSLGRREATQYF. In nucleotides, the CDR3 is TGTGCCAGCAGCTTAGGACGGCGGGAGGCTACGCAGTATTTT.